This TCR beta chain derives from a study of T cells after yellow fever vaccination. General observations from the study: Post-booster reappearance was seen for most primary-vaccination clones (roughly 96% CD4, around 88% CD8).

Worth noting for this clonotype: Its antigen is not identified.

Trimming took off 1 base at V and 0 bases at J, with 12 bases between the two ends. From germline, CDR1 is LNHDA and CDR2 SQIVND (reference sequence). This CDR3 has 16 amino acids. TCRdb processed the 5' RACE reads anew with MiXCR; each CDR3 protein has one entry. The sample has about 630,000 distinct CDR3 sequences, roughly 12% seen once; the top ten hold 15%. This receptor was identified in a man aged 25-40 years who received the YFV17D yellow fever vaccine. This sequence joins TRBV19 and TRBJ1-1; D is unclear. Source: PBMCs, taken on the day of the yellow fever booster vaccination. CDR3 nucleotide sequence: TGTGCCAGTAGTATAGGTCGAGGGCCAATGAACACTGAAGCTTTCTTT. Its translation: CASSIGRGPMNTEAFF.